This entry describes one T cell receptor (beta chain). Its antigen specificity is not known. Base-call qualities are not available, and no considerably larger clone is one nucleotide away. These data belong to a study of blood T cell repertoires in COVID-19 (dated by TCRdb to about 2020). With respect to the entire study: Collaborator samples came from the United States, Italy and Spain and covered acute and convalescent phases of COVID-19. Where available, HLA class I and class II types were taken from metadata supplied by the sample provider and were not determined by assay-based typing. The material from the prospective study consisted of cDNA or gDNA derived from T cells, B-cell-depleted T cells, or PBMCs. Samples came from the ongoing ImmuneRACE study (first 160 participants) plus 1,254 subjects from 6 global collaborators. Subjects who had been exposed to COVID-19, were actively infected with it, or had recovered from it provided the deeply sampled blood TCRbeta repertoires that made up the dataset. The sample metadata nearly always contained a de-identified subject ID, COVID-19 status, age in years and sex. A freely available public database, intended as a resource for researchers studying the immune response to SARS-CoV-2, is where the repertoires were released.

What the research found in general, with its limitations: The amount of clinical and demographic metadata varied by source and participant and was provided uncurated.

The immunoSEQ Assay, a bias-controlled multiplex PCR, was used to amplify TCRbeta CDR3 regions from genomic DNA. The paper's processing steps were these. The number of nucleated cells in each sample was estimated by amplification of reference gene primers within the assay. Sequence reads were collapsed and filtered to measure the absolute abundance of every unique TCRbeta CDR3 rearrangement. Productive Simpson clonality was computed per sample as the square root of Simpson's diversity index over productive rearrangements. TCRdb carries this immuneACCESS record with in-frame sequences only. Its versions omit some clonotypes, under half of them owing to an unresolved V gene in the studies checked, with the rest unexplained. Clone size and the V and J calls come from that table; the DNA yielded D and trimming. The sample table shows roughly 330,000 clones, and about 87% are seen once. Jointly, the top ten make up approximately 5% of the sample.

Participants in the prospective study were aged roughly 18 to 95 years, lived in some 24 United States geographic areas, and enrolled through a virtual design. In the prospective study, cohorts were assigned on the basis of participant-reported clinical history obtained from a screening survey and a study questionnaire. Recovered participants in ImmuneRACE Cohort 3 were defined by two consecutive negative NP/OP PCR tests, clearance by a healthcare professional, or resolution of symptoms. In the prospective study, whole blood, serum and a nasopharyngeal or oropharyngeal swab were collected from each participant by mobile phlebotomists. Over a roughly 2-month period, participants in the prospective study had the option of providing additional blood draws and questionnaires. Blood samples from the prospective study were shipped frozen or at room temperature prior to DNA extraction. The specimen was PBMCs or T cells enriched from blood (not recorded which). The origin of this receptor is a woman between 25 and 40 years old who had recovered from COVID-19.

This receptor has the CDR3 CASASGGPRDTQYF. Here is the DNA: TGTGCCAGCGCTAGCGGGGGGCCCAGAGATACGCAGTATTTT. This receptor chain uses TRBV28 and TRBJ2-3; 11 junctional bases match TRBD2. Inclusive of the bounding cysteine and phenylalanine, the CDR3 is 14 residues long. The retained sequence is limited to the CDR3, 42 bases, with the frame set at the first base. From the germline V gene, CDR1 is MDHEN and CDR2 is SYDVKM. After removal of 8 bases from V and 5 bases from J, the junction retains 6 bases not matched to a gene.